This TCR beta chain was identified in a study of spatial heterogeneity in lung cancer. Points from the study as a whole: Expanded intratumoral alpha and beta TCR counts tracked tumor mutation counts.

This clonotype has at least ten counts. Its target is unknown. In TCRdb, the 5' RACE reads were re-called with MiXCR into one record per CDR3 protein. The table shows some 4,800 distinct CDR3 sequences, with 9.5% to 15% occurring only once. The germline V gene has CDR1 SGHTA and CDR2 FQGNSA. The CDR3 is 15 amino acids. Deletions cut 1 base from V and 7 bases from J, with 13 bases between. Stated time point: sample taken at primary tumor resection. Whole RNA was taken from tumor, nontumor lung or frozen PBMC; it was then sequenced unsorted. The sequence came from a male donor with early-stage non-small cell lung cancer. The chain carries TRBV7-2 and TRBJ1-4; possibly TRBD1 for D (6 bases). The sample was lung tumor tissue, taken at surgery. The CDR3 loop reads CASSLVGRGGEKLFF. The CDR3 DNA is TGTGCCAGCAGCTTAGTAGGCAGGGGAGGTGAAAAACTGTTTTTT.